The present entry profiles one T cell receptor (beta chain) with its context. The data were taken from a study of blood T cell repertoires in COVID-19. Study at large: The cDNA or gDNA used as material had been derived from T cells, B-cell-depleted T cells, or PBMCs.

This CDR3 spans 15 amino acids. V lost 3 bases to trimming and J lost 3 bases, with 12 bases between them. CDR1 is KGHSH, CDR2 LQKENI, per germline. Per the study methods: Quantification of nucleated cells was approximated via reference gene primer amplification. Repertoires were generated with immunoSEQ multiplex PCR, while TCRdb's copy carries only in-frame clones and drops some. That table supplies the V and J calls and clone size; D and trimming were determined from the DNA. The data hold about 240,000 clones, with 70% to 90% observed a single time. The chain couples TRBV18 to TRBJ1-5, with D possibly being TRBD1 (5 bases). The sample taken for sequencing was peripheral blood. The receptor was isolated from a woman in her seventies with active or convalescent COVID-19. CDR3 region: CASSPWGGANQPQHF. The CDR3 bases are TGTGCCAGCTCACCCTGGGGCGGAGCCAATCAGCCCCAGCATTTT.